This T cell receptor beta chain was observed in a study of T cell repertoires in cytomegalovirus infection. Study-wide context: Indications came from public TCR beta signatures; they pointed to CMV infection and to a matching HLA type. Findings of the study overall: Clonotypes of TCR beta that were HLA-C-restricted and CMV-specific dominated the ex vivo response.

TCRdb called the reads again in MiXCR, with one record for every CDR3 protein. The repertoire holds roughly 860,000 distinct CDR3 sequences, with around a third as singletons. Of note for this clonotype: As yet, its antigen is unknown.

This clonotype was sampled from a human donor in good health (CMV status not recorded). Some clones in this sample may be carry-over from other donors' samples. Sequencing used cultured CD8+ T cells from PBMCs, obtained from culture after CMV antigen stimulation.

The CDR3, as DNA: TGTGCCAGCAGTTTATTCCCAGGCCAAGAGACCCAGTACTTC. Residues: CASSLFPGQETQYF. The V call is TRBV27, the J call TRBJ2-5; D gene unclear. The V gene's germline CDR1 is MNHEY and CDR2 SMNVEV (reference sequence). V lost 1 base and J 1 base, leaving 7 bases between the germline ends. The CDR3 loop spans 14 amino acids.